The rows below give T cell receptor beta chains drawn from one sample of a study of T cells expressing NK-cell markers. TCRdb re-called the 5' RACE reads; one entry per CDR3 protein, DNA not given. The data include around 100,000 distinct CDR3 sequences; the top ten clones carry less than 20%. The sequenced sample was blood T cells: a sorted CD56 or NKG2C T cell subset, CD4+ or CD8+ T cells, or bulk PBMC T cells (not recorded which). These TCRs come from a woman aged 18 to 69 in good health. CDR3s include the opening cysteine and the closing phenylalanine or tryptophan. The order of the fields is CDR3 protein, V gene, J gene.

cdr3_aa: CASSPWGLAGLGEQFF
v_call: TRBV7-8
j_call: TRBJ2-1

cdr3_aa: CSATGDRGIDSSPLHF
v_call: TRBV20-1
j_call: TRBJ1-6

cdr3_aa: CSASPHLQVQETQYF
v_call: TRBV20-1
j_call: TRBJ2-5

cdr3_aa: CAWLSGFSSYNEQFF
v_call: TRBV30
j_call: TRBJ2-1

cdr3_aa: CASSTTGNEQFF
v_call: TRBV12-3/TRBV12-4
j_call: TRBJ2-1

cdr3_aa: CASSRGGDFNEQFF
v_call: TRBV5-1
j_call: TRBJ2-1

cdr3_aa: CASSDDSQETQYF
v_call: TRBV25-1
j_call: TRBJ2-5

cdr3_aa: CASSLTSGQVSYNEQFF
v_call: TRBV7-3
j_call: TRBJ2-1

cdr3_aa: CASSLRDRGYGYTF
v_call: TRBV7-9
j_call: TRBJ1-2

cdr3_aa: CASSFRQGYTEAFF
v_call: TRBV27
j_call: TRBJ1-1